One and the same sample provided the 27 T cell receptor beta chains below, sequenced in a study of cytomegalovirus exposure and HLA in healthy donors. Researchers ran the PCR with 60 Vbeta and 13 Jbeta primers. Clones were sequenced by immunoSEQ multiplex PCR, and TCRdb holds only the in-frame ones, with some missing. The sample has about 140,000 clones; 80% are singletons. The sequencing sample was made of PBMCs. These receptor sequences come from a female donor in good health and CMV-seronegative.

V and J are TRBV11-1 and TRBJ2-7; 9 bases are shared with TRBD2. CDR1 and CDR2 (germline): SGHAT, FQDESV (reference sequence). V was pared by 3 bases and J by 6 bases, with 12 bases of the junction left unmatched. The CDR3 sequence is 16 residues long. CDR3 DNA sequence: TGTGCCAGCAGCTTCACGTTGACTAGCGGCGGGGGCGAGCAGTACTTC. It specifies CASSFTLTSGGGEQYF.

The chain joins TRBV7-2 to TRBJ2-6; no definite D call. Germline values: CDR1 SGHTA, CDR2 FQGNSA. The CDR3 spans 16 residues. V was pared by 2 bases and J by 0 bases, with 8 bases between. The CDR3 sequence is CASSLIGSSGANVLTF. CDR3 bases: TGTGCCAGCAGCTTAATCGGTAGCTCTGGGGCCAACGTCCTGACTTTC.

This chain joins TRBV5-4 and TRBJ2-5; 10 bases are shared with TRBD2. V lost 0 bases and J lost 1; bases outside the gene matches: 3. Germline-derived CDR1 and CDR2 are SGHNT and YYREEE (reference sequence). The CDR3 extends over 16 amino acids. The CDR3 sequence is CASSLGLAGSQETQYF. CDR3 DNA sequence: TGTGCCAGCAGCTTGGGACTAGCGGGCTCCCAAGAGACCCAGTACTTC.

This clone was observed a single time. CDR3 protein: CASSPGEGWTTEAFF. The DNA for the CDR3 is TGTGCCAGCAGTCCCGGGGAGGGGTGGACCACTGAAGCTTTCTTT. J is TRBJ1-1 and V is TRBV9; possibly TRBD1 for D (5 bases). Looked up from germline, CDR1 is SGDLS and CDR2 is YYNGEE. The CDR3 runs to 15 residues. Trimming cost V 5 bases and J 4 bases, with 18 bases left between them.

The chain combines TRBV28 with TRBJ2-2, with 11 bases lining up with TRBD2. This CDR3 spans 19 amino acids. The ends lost 7 bases at V and 4 bases at J; junction bases unmatched: 17. Germline V gives CDR1 MDHEN, CDR2 SYDVKM. The CDR3 reads CASTRLAGHIMGSTGELFF. The CDR3 DNA is TGTGCCAGCACACGACTAGCGGGACACATAATGGGGAGCACCGGGGAGCTGTTTTTT.

The chain uses TRBV19 and TRBJ1-1, with D maybe TRBD1 (6 bases). V dropped 3 bases and J dropped 2 bases, with 13 bases sitting between them. Germline-derived CDR1 and CDR2 are LNHDA and SQIVND (reference sequence). The CDR3 runs 15 residues. The CDR3 nucleotides read TGTGCCAGTAGTATCGACAGGTATACAAACACTGAAGCTTTCTTT. Its protein product is CASSIDRYTNTEAFF.

The chain links TRBV28 to TRBJ1-4; D is uncertain. Germline V CDR1 and CDR2: MDHEN, SYDVKM. CDR3 size: 16 residues. Trimming shortened V by 5 bases and J by 5 bases, and 18 bases separated the two germline ends. The CDR3 nucleotides read TGTGCCAGCAGTGGGCTGCATCAGGAAAACAATGAAAAACTGTTTTTT. Translated: CASSGLHQENNEKLFF.

The V and J genes are TRBV23-1 and TRBJ1-2; D unclear. TRBV23-1 is noted as an ORF with a role that remains uncertain. With 0 bases removed from V and 3 bases from J, the gap between germline ends came to 17 bases. The CDR3 contains 17 residues. The CDR3 is CASSQSYSPRLYYGYTF. The CDR3 DNA reads TGCGCCAGCAGTCAATCGTACAGCCCACGCCTGTACTATGGCTACACCTTC.

This clone was seen just once. The rearrangement joins TRBV11-2 to TRBJ1-1; D is uncertain. V was cut by 5 bases and J by 3 bases, with 10 bases left in between. This CDR3 region has 13 residues. Germline V lookup: CDR1 SGHAT, CDR2 FQNNGV. The CDR3 DNA sequence: TGTGCCAGCAGCCCCATTCCGGACACTGAAGCTTTCTTT. The encoded protein is CASSPIPDTEAFF.

This chain joins TRBV18 and TRBJ2-3; 8 bases are a match to TRBD2. Unmatched junction bases numbered 8, after V lost 3 bases and J lost 3 bases. This CDR3 has 16 residues. The germline V gene has CDR1 KGHSH and CDR2 LQKENI. In nucleotides, the CDR3 is TGTGCCAGCTCACCCCAGCGGGAGTATAATACAGATACGCAGTATTTT. Its translation: CASSPQREYNTDTQYF.

The chain is built from TRBV10-1 and TRBJ2-1; 8 nucleotides align to TRBD1. CDR1 is WNHNN, CDR2 SYGVQD, per germline (reference sequence). V shed 9 bases, J shed 8 bases, and the junction held 6 bases outside the gene matches. This CDR3 has 12 amino acids. The CDR3 DNA is TGCGCCAGAGGACAGGGTTGGGATGAGCAGTTCTTC. Its translation is CARGQGWDEQFF.

The chain links TRBV27 to TRBJ2-1; D not resolved. V was pared by 8 bases and J by 3 bases, with 5 bases between. The CDR3 is made up of 11 amino acids. Germline CDR1 is MNHEY and CDR2 is SMNVEV (reference sequence). CDR3: CASWSYNEQFF. CDR3 DNA: TGTGCCAGCTGGAGCTACAATGAGCAGTTCTTC.

The chain recombines TRBV19 with TRBJ1-1, with TRBD1 matching over 9 bases. V lost 5 bases to trimming and J lost 1 base; unmatched junction nucleotides: 8. The V gene's germline CDR1 is LNHDA and CDR2 SQIVND (reference sequence). This CDR3 has 16 residues. The CDR3 DNA follows: TGTGCCAGTAGTCTCCGACAGGGGGAAGGGAACACTGAAGCTTTCTTT. It is translated as CASSLRQGEGNTEAFF.

This chain uses TRBV2 with TRBJ2-7, with D possibly TRBD1 on 6 matching bases. This CDR3 region has 14 residues. Per the germline V gene, CDR1 is SNHLY and CDR2 is FYNNEI. The V and J ends lost 6 bases and 0 bases respectively, with 12 bases between them. In DNA form, the CDR3 reads TGTGCCAGCAGGGTCAGGGGCGGCTCCTACGAGCAGTACTTC. Amino acid sequence: CASRVRGGSYEQYF. Full variable domain (rest looked up from reference TRBV2 and TRBJ2-7): EPEVTQTPSHQVTQMGQEVILRCVPISNHLYFYWYRQILGQKVEFLVSFYNNEISEKSEIFDDQFSVERPDGSNFTLKIRSTKLEDSAMYFCASRVRGGSYEQYFGPGTRLTVT.

CDR3 DNA sequence: TGTGCCAGCAGTCACCGACAGGGCTCCTACGAGCAGTACTTC. This encodes CASSHRQGSYEQYF. This chain links TRBV6-6 with TRBJ2-7, with 7 positions matching TRBD1. The CDR3 has 14 residues. The J segment lost 0 bases and the V segment lost 5 bases, leaving 4 bases of the junction unmatched. Germline V gene lookup returns CDR1 MNHNY and CDR2 SVGAGI (reference sequence).

This chain connects TRBV30 to TRBJ1-2; weak D call: TRBD1 (5 bases). V was cut by 2 bases and J by 0 bases, with 7 bases left in between. CDR3 size: 13 residues. Germline-derived CDR1 and CDR2 are GTSNPN and SVGIG (reference sequence). This CDR3 is CAWSPGTNYGYTF. The CDR3 DNA reads TGTGCCTGGAGTCCAGGGACTAACTATGGCTACACCTTC.

The CDR3 loop reads CASSLASSYEQYF. The CDR3 nucleotides read TGTGCCAGCAGCCTGGCCAGCTCCTACGAGCAGTACTTC. The gene calls are TRBV5-6 and TRBJ2-7, with no clear D. V dropped 4 bases and J dropped 0 bases, with 8 bases sitting between them. This CDR3 is 13 amino acids long. Germline assignment: CDR1 SGHDT and CDR2 YYEEEE. The complete variable domain, with remaining parts taken from reference TRBV5-6 and TRBJ2-7, reads DAGVTQSPTHLIKTRGQQVTLRCSPKSGHDTVSWYQQALGQGPQFIFQYYEEEERQRGNFPDRFSGHQFPNYSSELNVNALLLGDSALYLCASSLASSYEQYFGPGTRLTVT.

The chain couples TRBV18 to TRBJ1-1; possibly TRBD1 for D (6 bases). Germline V CDR1 and CDR2: KGHSH, LQKENI. This CDR3 has 16 amino acids. With 3 bases removed from V and 0 bases from J, the gap between germline ends came to 14 bases. CDR3 amino acids: CASSPVGGGMNTEAFF. Written as DNA, the CDR3 is TGTGCCAGCTCACCGGTAGGGGGTGGAATGAACACTGAAGCTTTCTTT. The full variable domain, with the rest looked up from reference TRBV18 and TRBJ1-1, is NAGVMQNPRHLVRRRGQEARLRCSPMKGHSHVYWYRQLPEEGLKFMVYLQKENIIDESGMPKERFSAEFPKEGPSILRIQQVVRGDSAAYFCASSPVGGGMNTEAFFGQGTRLTVV.

The chain recombines TRBV18 with TRBJ2-7, with D possibly being TRBD1 (6 bases). Germline V CDR1 and CDR2: KGHSH, LQKENI. Trimming cost V 4 bases and J 2 bases, with 9 bases left between them. This CDR3 region has 13 residues. CDR3 sequence: CASSRDTTYEQYF. The CDR3 DNA sequence: TGTGCCAGCTCACGGGACACAACCTACGAGCAGTACTTC.

This chain links TRBV18 with TRBJ2-5; D is uncertain. Trimming cost V 2 bases and J 2 bases, with 6 bases left between them. The CDR3 has 13 residues. Germline V lookup: CDR1 KGHSH, CDR2 LQKENI. CDR3 sequence reads: CASSPSVQETQYF. Written as DNA, the CDR3 is TGTGCCAGCTCACCATCAGTTCAAGAGACCCAGTACTTC.

This chain uses TRBV6-5 with TRBJ2-7; 8 positions match TRBD2. The trim removed 2 bases at V and 7 bases at J, leaving 7 bases unmatched. This CDR3 is built from 14 residues. CDR1 and CDR2 (germline): MNHEY, SVGAGI. DNA of the CDR3: TGTGCCAGCAGTTACGGTCTAGCGGGTTATGAGCAGTACTTC. Translated: CASSYGLAGYEQYF.

V is TRBV6-1 and J is TRBJ2-7; D possibly corresponds to TRBD2 (6 bases). The CDR3 totals 15 residues. Trimming removed 3 bases from V and 4 bases from J, with 16 bases in between. In germline, CDR1 is MNHNS, CDR2 SASEGT. In DNA, the CDR3 is TGTGCCAGCAGTGATGTCCGGGAGCTTCAATACGAGCAGTACTTC. Encoded protein: CASSDVRELQYEQYF.

This clone came up once. CDR3 sequence: CASGLEFWEQFF. The CDR3 DNA sequence: TGTGCCAGCGGACTTGAATTTTGGGAGCAGTTCTTC. The chain couples TRBV6-1 to TRBJ2-1, with a tentative D call TRBD2 (5 bases). The germline CDR1 and CDR2 sequences are MNHNS and SASEGT. The V end was cut by 8 bases, the J end by 10 bases, with 15 bases between. The CDR3 consists of 12 residues.

The V and J genes are TRBV5-8 and TRBJ2-7; maybe TRBD1 (5 bases). Germline V gene lookup returns CDR1 SGHTS and CDR2 YDEGEE. The V end was cut by 5 bases, the J end by 6 bases, with 6 bases between. This CDR3 spans 10 amino acids. The DNA of the CDR3 is TGTGCCAGCAGAAGGGGCGAGCAGTACTTC. It is translated as CASRRGEQYF.

CDR3 nucleotide sequence: TGTGCCAGCAGCTTGGGTCCCCGGGCGGGAGGTACCTACGAGCAGTACTTC. It codes for CASSLGPRAGGTYEQYF. The gene calls are TRBV5-4 and TRBJ2-7; 8 nucleotides line up with TRBD2. CDR3 size: 17 residues. From germline, CDR1 is SGHNT and CDR2 YYREEE (reference sequence). Trimming cost V 0 bases and J 2 bases; bases outside gene matches: 10.

This clone showed up just a few times. The rearrangement joins TRBV25-1 to TRBJ2-1, with 8 bases that match TRBD1. There are 15 residues in the CDR3. V gave up 6 bases and J gave up 4 bases; unmatched junction bases: 8. CDR1 and CDR2 from the germline V gene are MGHDK and SYGVNS. CDR3 DNA: TGTGCCAGCAGCAGTGGACAGGGATCATACAATGAGCAGTTCTTC. Translation gives CASSSGQGSYNEQFF.

The chain combines TRBV7-9 with TRBJ1-1; perhaps TRBD1 as D (6 bases). The CDR3 extends over 15 amino acids. V was shortened by 7 bases and J by 3 bases, with 18 bases between the two germline ends. Germline lookup yields CDR1 SEHNR and CDR2 FQNEAQ (reference sequence). CDR3 sequence (DNA): TGTGCCAGCATCGCCGGGACACTTGTTCACACTGAAGCTTTCTTT. Translating gives CASIAGTLVHTEAFF.